What follows are 25 T cell receptor beta chains derived from one specimen sequenced in a study of blood T cell repertoires in COVID-19. Method: immunoSEQ multiplex PCR; TCRdb's copy keeps in-frame clones and lacks some. Among 150,000 to 180,000 clones listed, about 85% were seen once. The material sequenced was peripheral blood. The source is an older woman with COVID-19, enrolled during active disease.

This chain links TRBV19 with TRBJ2-1; TRBD2 agrees at 8 bases. The trim removed 4 bases at V and 1 base at J, leaving 6 bases unmatched. CDR1 and CDR2 from the germline V gene are LNHDA and SQIVND (reference sequence). There are 16 residues in the CDR3. The chain's CDR3 is CASSTQAGGSYNEQFF. The CDR3 bases are TGTGCCAGTAGTACCCAGGCGGGGGGATCCTACAATGAGCAGTTCTTC.

V gene TRBV14 combines with J gene TRBJ1-2; a possible D gene is TRBD1 (6 bases). Germline V gene lookup returns CDR1 SGHDN and CDR2 FVKESK. The V end lost 1 base, the J end lost 6 bases, and 15 bases lay between the germline ends. The CDR3 is 15 residues long. CDR3 sequence (DNA): TGTGCCAGCAGCCAAGGCCCTGGGGGGGGCGATGGCTACACCTTC. Its translation is CASSQGPGGGDGYTF.

The rearrangement links TRBV7-9 to TRBJ1-4; no firm D call. The CDR3 contains 14 residues. V gave up 6 bases and J gave up 8 bases, with 16 bases separating them. Germline CDR1 SEHNR, CDR2 FQNEAQ (reference sequence). CDR3 amino acids: CASSSLRVEEKLFF. The CDR3 DNA follows: TGTGCCAGCAGTTCTCTCCGGGTCGAAGAAAAACTGTTTTTT.

This chain connects TRBV5-1 to TRBJ2-1, with 7 bases that match TRBD2. Germline V gene sequence: CDR1 SGHRS, CDR2 YFSETQ. The CDR3 runs 16 residues. V lost 0 bases and J lost 0; bases outside the gene matches: 3. In nucleotides, the CDR3 is TGCGCCAGCAGCTTGGTCGCTAGCGGCTCCTACAATGAGCAGTTCTTC. Its translation: CASSLVASGSYNEQFF.

The chain is built from TRBV5-4 and TRBJ2-2; 8 bases fit TRBD2. The CDR3 has 17 residues. V trimming: 4 bases; J trimming: 7 bases; junction bases outside the gene matches: 15. Per the germline V gene, CDR1 is SGHNT and CDR2 is YYREEE (reference sequence). CDR3 region: CASSLPAGRAEGGELFF. The CDR3 coding sequence is TGTGCCAGCAGCCTTCCGGCCGGGAGGGCCGAGGGCGGGGAGCTGTTTTTT. Full variable domain (missing parts from reference TRBV5-4 and TRBJ2-2): ETGVTQSPTHLIKTRGQQVTLRCSSQSGHNTVSWYQQALGQGPQFIFQYYREEENGRGNFPPRFSGLQFPNYSSELNVNALELDDSALYLCASSLPAGRAEGGELFFGEGSRLTVL.

V usage is TRBV7-9 and J usage is TRBJ1-1; D is perhaps TRBD1 (5 bases). CDR1 is SEHNR and CDR2 is FQNEAQ in the germline V gene (reference sequence). Trimming removed 3 bases from V and 7 bases from J, with 12 bases in between. This CDR3 spans 13 amino acids. This CDR3 reads CASSFGLGGEAFF. The CDR3 coding sequence is TGTGCCAGCAGCTTCGGTTTGGGGGGTGAAGCTTTCTTT.

This chain joins TRBV3-1 (or the pseudogene TRBV3-2) and TRBJ1-1; D unclear. The CDR3 is made up of 16 amino acids. The germline V gene encodes CDR1 LGHDT and CDR2 YNNKEL (reference sequence). V was cut by 0 bases and J by 2 bases, with 13 bases left in between. CDR3 region: CASSQDQTAFNTEAFF. DNA for the CDR3: TGTGCCAGCAGCCAAGATCAAACAGCTTTTAACACTGAAGCTTTCTTT.

The chain's CDR3 is CSVVRGAGYGYTF. The CDR3 DNA reads TGCAGCGTTGTCAGGGGGGCCGGCTATGGCTACACCTTC. V and J are TRBV29-1 and TRBJ1-2; 7 bases match TRBD1. V lost 4 bases, J lost 4 bases, and 6 bases stayed unmatched. CDR3 length: 13 residues. Germline V gene data show CDR1 as SQVTM and CDR2 as ANQGSEA. Complete variable domain (other parts from reference TRBV29-1 and TRBJ1-2): SAVISQKPSRDICQRGTSLTIQCQVDSQVTMMFWYRQQPGQSLTLIATANQGSEATYESGFVIDKFPISRPNLTFSTLTVSNMSPEDSSIYLCSVVRGAGYGYTFGSGTRLTVV.

The chain is built from TRBV5-5 and TRBJ1-1; D is uncertain. The CDR3 runs to 13 residues. V gave up 0 bases and J gave up 2 bases, with 5 bases separating them. Germline CDR1 and CDR2: SGHKS and YYEKEE (reference sequence). CDR3 sequence reads: CASSLGGNTEAFF. CDR3 DNA: TGTGCCAGCAGCTTGGGCGGTAACACTGAAGCTTTCTTT.

The chain is built from TRBV27 and TRBJ1-5; maybe TRBD1 (5 bases). The CDR3 contains 15 residues. Per germline, CDR1 MNHEY and CDR2 SMNVEV (reference sequence). The ends were cut back, 3 bases at V and 0 bases at J, with 9 bases in the middle. The CDR3 DNA is TGTGCCAGCAGTTTGGAGGGGTATAGCAATCAGCCCCAGCATTTT. It encodes CASSLEGYSNQPQHF.

This chain joins TRBV6-6 and TRBJ1-3; TRBD1 is a possible D gene (5 bases). With 3 bases removed from V and 2 bases from J, the gap between germline ends came to 14 bases. The CDR3 sequence is 16 residues long. CDR1 is MNHNY, CDR2 SVGAGI, per germline (reference sequence). The chain's CDR3 is CASSYLGATAGNTIYF. The CDR3 DNA follows: TGTGCCAGCAGTTATCTAGGGGCGACGGCTGGAAACACCATATATTTT.

The chain couples TRBV19 to TRBJ2-1; 12 nucleotides align to TRBD2. This CDR3 comprises 14 residues. The germline V gene has CDR1 LNHDA and CDR2 SQIVND (reference sequence). J was trimmed by 6 bases and V by 8 bases; bases with no gene match: 5. The CDR3 loop reads CASGSSGRGNEQFF. The CDR3 DNA reads TGTGCCAGTGGGTCTAGCGGGAGGGGCAATGAGCAGTTCTTC.

The chain employs TRBV6-5 and TRBJ1-1, with a tentative D call TRBD1 (6 bases). The CDR3 runs to 15 residues. CDR1 is MNHEY, CDR2 SVGAGI, per germline. The germline V and J ends were trimmed by 6 bases and 1 base, with 15 bases remaining between them. CDR3 nucleotide sequence: TGTGCCAGCAGCAAGGCGACAGGCGGGAACACTGAAGCTTTCTTT. Translating gives CASSKATGGNTEAFF.

The chain recombines TRBV6-6 with TRBJ1-5, with a possible D match to TRBD1 (5 bases). Deletions cut 8 bases from V and 3 bases from J, with 11 bases between. The CDR3 is 13 amino acids. The germline CDR1 and CDR2 sequences are MNHNY and SVGAGI (reference sequence). The CDR3 here is CASSRQLNQPQHF. The CDR3 coding sequence is TGTGCCAGCTCCCGACAGCTCAATCAGCCCCAGCATTTT.

The gene calls are TRBV7-2 and TRBJ1-2; TRBD1 aligns across 10 bases. V was pared by 5 bases and J by 8 bases, with 11 bases of the junction left unmatched. This CDR3 has 15 residues. The V gene's germline CDR1 is SGHTA and CDR2 FQGNSA. The CDR3 protein is CASSLDRGRRSGYTF. The CDR3 bases are TGTGCCAGCAGCCTCGACAGGGGGCGCCGGAGCGGCTACACCTTC.

This chain links TRBV5-5 with TRBJ1-2; 8 bases agree with TRBD1. The V and J ends lost 1 base and 6 bases, in that order; junction bases with no gene match: 11. The CDR3 runs to 16 residues. Germline values: CDR1 SGHKS, CDR2 YYEKEE (reference sequence). CDR3 nucleotides: TGTGCCAGCAGCTTGACCGGGACAGGACCAGGGGATGGCTACACCTTC. Its translation: CASSLTGTGPGDGYTF. Full variable domain (outside the CDR3, taken from reference TRBV5-5 and TRBJ1-2): DAGVTQSPTHLIKTRGQQVTLRCSPISGHKSVSWYQQVLGQGPQFIFQYYEKEERGRGNFPDRFSARQFPNYSSELNVNALLLGDSALYLCASSLTGTGPGDGYTFGSGTRLTVV.

V gene TRBV5-8 combines with J gene TRBJ2-4, with 9 bases that match TRBD1. The germline CDR1 and CDR2 sequences are SGHTS and YDEGEE. This CDR3 has 17 residues. The V segment lost 3 bases and the J segment 3 bases; nucleotides outside the gene matches: 10. The CDR3 nucleotides are TGTGCCAGCAGCTCACCGGGACAGGGTTATAGCAAAAACATTCAGTACTTC. Translated, it gives CASSSPGQGYSKNIQYF.

The J gene is TRBJ1-1, the V gene TRBV29-1; TRBD1 aligns across 9 bases. From germline, CDR1 is SQVTM and CDR2 ANQGSEA. V lost 7 bases and J lost 3; bases outside the gene matches: 9. The CDR3 covers 14 residues. The CDR3 bases are TGCAGCGCCGCCAGGGACAGGGAGGACACTGAAGCTTTCTTT. Protein sequence: CSAARDREDTEAFF.

The genes are TRBV20-1 and TRBJ2-7, with 9 bases fitting TRBD2. This CDR3 contains 11 residues. The germline V gene encodes CDR1 DFQATT and CDR2 SNEGSKA (reference sequence). V lost 6 bases and J lost 6; bases outside the gene matches: 3. In nucleotides, the CDR3 is TGCAGTGCACTAGCGGGTGTCGAGCAGTACGTC. Its translation: CSALAGVEQYV.

V is TRBV7-8 and J is TRBJ2-1, with D possibly matching TRBD2 (5 bases). Germline lookup yields CDR1 SGHVS and CDR2 FQNEAQ. Trimming took 4 bases from V and 7 from J, leaving 17 bases between them. The CDR3 length is 15 residues. For the CDR3, the DNA is TGTGCCAGCAGCTCCCCTCGACTAAGAAGGAATGAGCAGTTCTTC. This gives the protein CASSSPRLRRNEQFF.

The gene calls are TRBV3-1 (or the pseudogene TRBV3-2) and TRBJ1-2, with D possibly TRBD1 on 5 matching bases. The CDR3 contains 15 residues. V was shortened by 1 base and J by 3 bases, with 12 bases between the two germline ends. Germline V CDR1 and CDR2: LGHDT, YNNKEL (reference sequence). The CDR3 DNA reads as TGTGCCAGCAGCCAAGGGGGCTCTAAGGACTATGGCTACACCTTC. This encodes CASSQGGSKDYGYTF.

The chain is built from TRBV11-2 and TRBJ2-1; 11 nucleotides align to TRBD2. The germline CDR1 and CDR2 sequences are SGHAT and FQNNGV. Trimming took 6 bases from V and 6 from J; bases not matched to a gene: 1. This CDR3 has 13 amino acids. The CDR3 spells CASRGLAGNEQFF. The CDR3 coding sequence is TGTGCCAGCAGAGGACTAGCGGGCAATGAGCAGTTCTTC.

This rearrangement joins TRBV6-2 or TRBV6-3 to TRBJ1-5, with D unresolved. This CDR3 is built from 15 residues. V was cut by 2 bases and J by 5 bases, with 13 bases left in between. The germline V gene encodes CDR1 MNHEY and CDR2 SVGEGT. CDR3 sequence reads: CASSYPSIRDQPQHF. The DNA of the CDR3 is TGTGCCAGCAGTTACCCCTCCATTCGGGATCAGCCCCAGCATTTT.

The V and J genes are TRBV7-6 and TRBJ1-2; a possible D gene is TRBD1 (6 bases). There are 13 residues in the CDR3. V shed 5 bases and J shed 14 bases, with 21 bases lying between them. Germline V gene data show CDR1 as SGHVS and CDR2 as FNYEAQ. The CDR3 sequence: CASSRDTPRGWTF. The CDR3 bases are TGTGCCAGCAGCCGGGACACCCCTAGAGGTTGGACCTTC.

This chain uses TRBV18 with TRBJ2-7; D may be TRBD1 (5 bases). The CDR3 is 13 amino acids. Germline V CDR1 and CDR2: KGHSH, LQKENI. Trimming stripped 4 bases from V and 4 bases from J, with 11 bases between. CDR3 amino acids: CASSRDSPYEQYF. The CDR3 bases are TGTGCCAGCTCACGAGACAGCCCTTACGAGCAGTACTTC.